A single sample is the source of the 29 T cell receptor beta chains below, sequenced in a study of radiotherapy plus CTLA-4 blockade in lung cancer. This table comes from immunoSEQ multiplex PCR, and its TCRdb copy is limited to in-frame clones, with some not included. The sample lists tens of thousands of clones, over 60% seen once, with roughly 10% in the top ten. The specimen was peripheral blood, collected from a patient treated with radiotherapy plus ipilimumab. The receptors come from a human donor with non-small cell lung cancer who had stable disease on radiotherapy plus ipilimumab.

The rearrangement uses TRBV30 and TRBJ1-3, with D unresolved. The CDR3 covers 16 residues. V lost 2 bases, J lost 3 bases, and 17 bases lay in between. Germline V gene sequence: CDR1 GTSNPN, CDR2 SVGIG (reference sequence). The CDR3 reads CAWSRPPGLGGNTIYF. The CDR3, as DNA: TGTGCCTGGAGTCGCCCCCCGGGTCTCGGTGGAAACACCATATATTTT.

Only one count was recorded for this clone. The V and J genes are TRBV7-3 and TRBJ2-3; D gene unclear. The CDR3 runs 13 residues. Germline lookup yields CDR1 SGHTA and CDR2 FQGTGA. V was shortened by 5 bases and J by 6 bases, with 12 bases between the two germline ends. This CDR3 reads CASSPFPRDTQYF. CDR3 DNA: TGTGCCAGCAGCCCGTTCCCCCGGGATACGCAGTATTTT.

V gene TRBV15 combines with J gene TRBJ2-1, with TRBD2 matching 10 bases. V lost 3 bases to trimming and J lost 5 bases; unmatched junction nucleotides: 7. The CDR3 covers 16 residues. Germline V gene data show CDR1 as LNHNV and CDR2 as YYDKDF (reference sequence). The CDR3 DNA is TGTGCCACCAGCAGTTTTAGCGGGGGGCCCCACAATGAGCAGTTCTTC. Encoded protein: CATSSFSGGPHNEQFF.

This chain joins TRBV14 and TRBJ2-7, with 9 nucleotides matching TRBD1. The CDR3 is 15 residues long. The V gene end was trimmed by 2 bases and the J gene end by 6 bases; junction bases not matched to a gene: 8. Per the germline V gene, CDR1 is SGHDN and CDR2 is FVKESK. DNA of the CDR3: TGTGCCAGCAGCCAACAACAGGGGGCATACGGCGAGCAGTACTTC. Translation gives CASSQQQGAYGEQYF.

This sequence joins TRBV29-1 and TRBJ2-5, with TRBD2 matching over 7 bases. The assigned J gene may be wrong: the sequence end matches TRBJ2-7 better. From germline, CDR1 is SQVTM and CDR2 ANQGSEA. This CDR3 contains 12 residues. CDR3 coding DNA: TGCAGCGTGGGGGGGGTTACCTACGAGCAGTACTTC. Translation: CSVGGVTYEQYF.

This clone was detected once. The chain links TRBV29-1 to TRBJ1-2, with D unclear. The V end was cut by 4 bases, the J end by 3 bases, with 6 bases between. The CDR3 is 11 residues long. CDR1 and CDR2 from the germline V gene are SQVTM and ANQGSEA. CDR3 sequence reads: CSVVQYYGYTF. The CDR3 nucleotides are TGCAGCGTTGTTCAGTACTATGGCTACACCTTC.

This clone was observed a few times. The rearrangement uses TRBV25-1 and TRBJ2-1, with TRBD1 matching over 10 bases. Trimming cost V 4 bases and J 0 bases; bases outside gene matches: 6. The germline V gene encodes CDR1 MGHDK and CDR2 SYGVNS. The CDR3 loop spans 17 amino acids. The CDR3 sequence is CASSGTGTGVSYNEQFF. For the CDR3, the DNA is TGTGCCAGCAGTGGAACCGGGACAGGGGTCTCCTACAATGAGCAGTTCTTC.

CDR3 region: CASSRDYEQYF. Here the CDR3 DNA reads TGTGCCAGCAGCCGGGACTACGAGCAGTACTTC. J is TRBJ2-7 and V is TRBV7-2, with D maybe TRBD2 (5 bases). V was shortened by 5 bases and J by 3 bases, with 5 bases between the two germline ends. The germline V gene encodes CDR1 SGHTA and CDR2 FQGNSA. The CDR3 is made up of 11 amino acids.

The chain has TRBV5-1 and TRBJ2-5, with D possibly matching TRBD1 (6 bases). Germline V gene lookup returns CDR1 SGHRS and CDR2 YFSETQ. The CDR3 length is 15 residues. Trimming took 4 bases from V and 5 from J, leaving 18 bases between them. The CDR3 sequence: CASSPGRGSRETQYF. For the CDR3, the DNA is TGCGCCAGCAGCCCGGGAAGGGGGTCCCGGGAGACCCAGTACTTC.

DNA of the CDR3: TGTGCCAGCAGCACTGGACTAGCGCTCACAGATACGCAGTATTTT. Translated, it gives CASSTGLALTDTQYF. The genes are TRBV7-8 and TRBJ2-3, with 9 bases matching TRBD2. The germline CDR1 and CDR2 sequences are SGHVS and FQNEAQ. CDR3 length equals 15 residues. The V gene end was trimmed by 5 bases and the J gene end by 2 bases; junction bases not matched to a gene: 5.

DNA of the CDR3: TGTGCCAGCAGTTTGGACAGGGGGCGCCTAGAGACCCAGTACTTC. It specifies CASSLDRGRLETQYF. The chain combines TRBV27 with TRBJ2-5; 11 bases match TRBD1. The J segment lost 4 bases and the V segment lost 3 bases, leaving 4 bases of the junction unmatched. Looked up from germline, CDR1 is MNHEY and CDR2 is SMNVEV (reference sequence). CDR3 length: 15 amino acids.

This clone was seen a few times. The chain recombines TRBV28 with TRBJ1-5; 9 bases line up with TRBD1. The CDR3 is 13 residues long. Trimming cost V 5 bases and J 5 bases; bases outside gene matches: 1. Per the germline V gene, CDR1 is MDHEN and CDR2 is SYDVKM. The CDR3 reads CASSRQGDQPQHF. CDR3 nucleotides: TGTGCCAGCAGTAGACAGGGGGATCAGCCCCAGCATTTT.

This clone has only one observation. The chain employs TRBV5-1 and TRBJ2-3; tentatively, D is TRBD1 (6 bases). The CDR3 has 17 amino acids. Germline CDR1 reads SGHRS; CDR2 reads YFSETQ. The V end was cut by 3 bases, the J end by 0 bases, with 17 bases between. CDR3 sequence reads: CASSSSTGTLSTDTQYF. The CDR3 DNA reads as TGCGCCAGCAGCTCTAGTACAGGGACCCTTAGCACAGATACGCAGTATTTT. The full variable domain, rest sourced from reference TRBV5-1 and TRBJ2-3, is KAGVTQTPRYLIKTRGQQVTLSCSPISGHRSVSWYQQTPGQGLQFLFEYFSETQRNKGNFPGRFSGRQFSNSRSEMNVSTLELGDSALYLCASSSSTGTLSTDTQYFGPGTRLTVL.

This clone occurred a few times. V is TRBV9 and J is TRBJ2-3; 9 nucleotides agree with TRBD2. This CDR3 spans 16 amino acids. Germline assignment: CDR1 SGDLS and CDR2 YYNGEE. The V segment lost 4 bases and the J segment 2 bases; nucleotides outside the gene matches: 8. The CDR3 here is CASSLRRGGATDTQYF. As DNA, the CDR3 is TGTGCCAGCAGCCTACGGCGGGGGGGCGCCACAGATACGCAGTATTTT.

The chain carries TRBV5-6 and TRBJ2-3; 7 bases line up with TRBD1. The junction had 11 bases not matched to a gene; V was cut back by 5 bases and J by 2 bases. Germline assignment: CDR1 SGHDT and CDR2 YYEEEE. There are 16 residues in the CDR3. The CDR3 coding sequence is TGTGCCAGCAGTAAACGGGACAGAAGATTCACAGATACGCAGTATTTT. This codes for CASSKRDRRFTDTQYF.

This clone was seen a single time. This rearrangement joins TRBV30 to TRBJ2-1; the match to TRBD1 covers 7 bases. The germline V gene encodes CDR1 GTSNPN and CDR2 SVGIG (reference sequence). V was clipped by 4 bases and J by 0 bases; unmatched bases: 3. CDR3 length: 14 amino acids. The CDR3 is CAWKNRGSYNEQFF. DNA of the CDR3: TGTGCCTGGAAGAACAGGGGCTCCTACAATGAGCAGTTCTTC.

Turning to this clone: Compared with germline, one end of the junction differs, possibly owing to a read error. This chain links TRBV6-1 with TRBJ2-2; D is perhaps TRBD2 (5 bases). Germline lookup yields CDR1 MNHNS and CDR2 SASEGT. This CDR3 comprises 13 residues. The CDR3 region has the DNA TGTGCCAGCAGTGCCCGAGAACACCGGGGAGCTGTTTTT. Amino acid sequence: CASSAREHRGAVF.

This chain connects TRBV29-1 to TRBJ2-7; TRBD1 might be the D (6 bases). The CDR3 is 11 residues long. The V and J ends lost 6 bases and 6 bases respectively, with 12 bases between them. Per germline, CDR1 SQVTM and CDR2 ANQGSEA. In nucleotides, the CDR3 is TGCAGCGTGGGTACAGGGCTCGAGCAGTACTTC. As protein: CSVGTGLEQYF.

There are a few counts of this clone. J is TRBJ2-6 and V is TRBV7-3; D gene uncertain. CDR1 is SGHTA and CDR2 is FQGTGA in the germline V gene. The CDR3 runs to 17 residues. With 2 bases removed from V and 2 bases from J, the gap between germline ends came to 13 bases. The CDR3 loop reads CASSLGRRQAGANVLTF. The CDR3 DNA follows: TGTGCCAGCAGCTTAGGTCGGCGCCAGGCTGGGGCCAACGTCCTGACTTTC.

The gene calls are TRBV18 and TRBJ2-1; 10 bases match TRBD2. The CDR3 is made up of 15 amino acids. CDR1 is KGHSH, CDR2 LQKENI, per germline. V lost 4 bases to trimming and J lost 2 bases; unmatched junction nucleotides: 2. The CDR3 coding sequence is TGTGCCAGCTCACTTAGCGGGGGGACCTACAATGAGCAGTTCTTC. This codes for CASSLSGGTYNEQFF.

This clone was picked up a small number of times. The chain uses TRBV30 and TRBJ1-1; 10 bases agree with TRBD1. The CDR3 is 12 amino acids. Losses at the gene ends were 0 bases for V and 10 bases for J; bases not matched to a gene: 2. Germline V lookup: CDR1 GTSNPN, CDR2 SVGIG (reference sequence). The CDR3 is CAWSVRDRGAFF. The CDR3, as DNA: TGTGCCTGGAGTGTAAGGGACAGGGGAGCTTTCTTT.

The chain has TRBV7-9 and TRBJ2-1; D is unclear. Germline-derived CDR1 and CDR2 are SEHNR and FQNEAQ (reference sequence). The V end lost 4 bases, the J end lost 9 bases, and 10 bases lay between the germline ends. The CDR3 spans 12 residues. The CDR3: CASSYTGTEQFF. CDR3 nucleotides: TGTGCCAGCAGCTACACGGGTACTGAGCAGTTCTTC.

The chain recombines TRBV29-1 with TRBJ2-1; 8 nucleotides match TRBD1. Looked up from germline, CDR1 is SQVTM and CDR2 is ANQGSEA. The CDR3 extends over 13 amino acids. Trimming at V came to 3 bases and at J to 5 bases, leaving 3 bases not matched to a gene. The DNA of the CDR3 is TGCAGCGTTGACAGGACAGGGAACAATGAGCAGTTCTTC. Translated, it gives CSVDRTGNNEQFF.

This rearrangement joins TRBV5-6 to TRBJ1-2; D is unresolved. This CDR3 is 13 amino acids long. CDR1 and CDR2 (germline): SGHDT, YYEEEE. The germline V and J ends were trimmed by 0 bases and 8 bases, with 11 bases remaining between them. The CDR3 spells CASSLERFGGYTF. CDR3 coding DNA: TGTGCCAGCAGCTTGGAACGGTTCGGGGGCTACACCTTC.

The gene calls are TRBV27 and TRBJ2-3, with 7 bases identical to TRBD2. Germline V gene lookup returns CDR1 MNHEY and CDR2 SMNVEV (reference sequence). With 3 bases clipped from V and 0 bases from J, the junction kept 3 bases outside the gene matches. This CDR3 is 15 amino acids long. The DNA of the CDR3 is TGTGCCAGCAGTTTGGAAGCGGGGAGCACAGATACGCAGTATTTT. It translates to CASSLEAGSTDTQYF.

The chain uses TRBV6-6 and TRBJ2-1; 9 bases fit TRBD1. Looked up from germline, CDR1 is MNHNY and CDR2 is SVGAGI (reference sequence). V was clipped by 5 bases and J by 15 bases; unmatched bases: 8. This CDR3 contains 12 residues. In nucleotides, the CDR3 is TGTGCCAGCAGTACTCACCGGGACAGGGCGTTCTTC. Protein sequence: CASSTHRDRAFF.

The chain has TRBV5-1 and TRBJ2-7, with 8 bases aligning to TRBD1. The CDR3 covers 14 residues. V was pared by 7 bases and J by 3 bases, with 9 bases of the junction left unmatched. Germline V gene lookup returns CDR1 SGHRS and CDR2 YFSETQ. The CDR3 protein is CASGIPGGNYEQYF. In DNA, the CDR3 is TGCGCCAGCGGAATTCCAGGGGGCAACTACGAGCAGTACTTC. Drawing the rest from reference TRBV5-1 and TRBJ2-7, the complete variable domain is KAGVTQTPRYLIKTRGQQVTLSCSPISGHRSVSWYQQTPGQGLQFLFEYFSETQRNKGNFPGRFSGRQFSNSRSEMNVSTLELGDSALYLCASGIPGGNYEQYFGPGTRLTVT.

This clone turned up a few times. CDR3: CASSFSAGSGHTEAFF. The CDR3 nucleotides read TGTGCCAGCAGCTTCTCAGCGGGTTCGGGACACACTGAAGCTTTCTTT. V usage is TRBV7-9 and J usage is TRBJ1-1; a possible D gene is TRBD1 (5 bases). The CDR3 runs 16 residues. V was trimmed by 3 bases and J by 3 bases, leaving 17 bases between them. The germline V gene encodes CDR1 SEHNR and CDR2 FQNEAQ (reference sequence).

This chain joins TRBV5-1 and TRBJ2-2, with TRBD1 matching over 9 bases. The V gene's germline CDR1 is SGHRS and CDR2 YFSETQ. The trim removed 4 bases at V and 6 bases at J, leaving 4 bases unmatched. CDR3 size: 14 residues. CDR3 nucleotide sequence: TGCGCCAGCAGCGAAGGACAGGGGTCCGGGGAGCTGTTTTTT. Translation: CASSEGQGSGELFF.